This TCR beta chain originates from a study of cytomegalovirus exposure and HLA in healthy donors. At the level of the study: A subsequent analysis reported that the 120 validation repertoires were produced on the same platform that had also been used for the roughly 700 first-cohort repertoires.

To note about this clone: Its antigen remains unknown.

General observations from the study: Confirmation in vitro established that a few CMV-associated chains were specific for CMV antigens.

The repertoire was sequenced with immunoSEQ multiplex PCR; TCRdb's copy has only in-frame clones and lacks some. The data show fewer than 120,000 clones, with around 89% seen just once and over 1.3% held by the top ten. Germline trimming cut 2 bases from V and 7 bases from J; bases unmatched to any gene: 9. This CDR3 has 15 residues. CDR1 and CDR2 from the germline V gene are MNHNS and SASEGT. This chain links TRBV6-1 with TRBJ2-7; 9 bases are shared with TRBD1. The specimen was PBMCs. The receptor's source is a woman younger than 45 in good health and CMV-seropositive. The CDR3 bases are TGTGCCAGCAGTGAAAGGGTGACAGGGGGTAGGGAGCAGTACTTC. It codes for CASSERVTGGREQYF.